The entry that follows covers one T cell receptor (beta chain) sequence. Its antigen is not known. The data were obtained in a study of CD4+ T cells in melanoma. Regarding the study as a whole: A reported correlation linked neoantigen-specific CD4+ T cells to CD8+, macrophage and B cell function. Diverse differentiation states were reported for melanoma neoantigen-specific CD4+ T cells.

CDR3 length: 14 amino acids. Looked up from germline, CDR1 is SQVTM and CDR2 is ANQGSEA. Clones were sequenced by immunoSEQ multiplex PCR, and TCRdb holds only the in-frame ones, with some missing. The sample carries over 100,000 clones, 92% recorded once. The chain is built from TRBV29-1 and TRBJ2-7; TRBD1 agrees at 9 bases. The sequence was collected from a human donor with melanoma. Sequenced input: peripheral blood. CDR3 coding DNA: TGCAGGGTGTCTCGGGACAGGGTCGCTAACGAGCAGTACTTC. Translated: CRVSRDRVANEQYF.